This T cell receptor (beta chain) was sequenced during a study of technical replicates of blood from a handful of donors. Assay used: immunoSEQ multiplex PCR; TCRdb lists only in-frame clones, some missing. The sample carries more than 65,000 clones, 90% to 97% recorded once. V gave up 4 bases and J gave up 0 bases; unmatched junction bases: 9. The germline CDR1 and CDR2 sequences are SNHLY and FYNNEI. CDR3 length equals 17 residues. The receptor was derived from a human donor in good health. The gene calls are TRBV2 and TRBJ2-1, with 7 bases matching TRBD2. Sequencing input: T cells isolated from PBMCs. Written as DNA, the CDR3 is TGTGCCAGCAGTGGGTCAATGGGCGGGAGCTCCTACAATGAGCAGTTCTTC. This translates into CASSGSMGGSSYNEQFF. Combining the CDR3 with reference TRBV2 and TRBJ2-1 gives the whole variable domain EPEVTQTPSHQVTQMGQEVILRCVPISNHLYFYWYRQILGQKVEFLVSFYNNEISEKSEIFDDQFSVERPDGSNFTLKIRSTKLEDSAMYFCASSGSMGGSSYNEQFFGPGTRLTVL.